This TCR beta chain was captured in a study of OX40 agonist ivuxolimab in advanced cancers. Study context: Ivuxolimab, which patients received intravenously every 2 weeks, was dosed at 0.01 to 10 mg/kg.

On this clone itself: Its target is not known.

CDR1 is SGHRS and CDR2 is YFSETQ in the germline V gene. Trimming shortened V by 0 bases and J by 0 bases, and 10 bases separated the two germline ends. CDR3 size: 16 residues. The study, taken as a whole, reports: Partial responders receiving 0.1-3.0 mg/kg showed among the lowest clonal expansion.

The repertoire was sequenced with immunoSEQ multiplex PCR; TCRdb's copy has only in-frame clones and lacks some. In the table there are tens of thousands of clones, roughly nine tenths of which are singletons. Source: CD4+ or CD8+ T cells sorted from blood, taken in a trial of the OX40 agonist ivuxolimab. This sequence joins TRBV5-1 and TRBJ2-4; D unclear. The sequence derives from an adult with an advanced solid tumor such as melanoma, head and neck, liver or kidney cancer. This CDR3 is CASSLVGGVAKNIQYF. The DNA of the CDR3 is TGCGCCAGCAGCTTGGTCGGTGGGGTAGCCAAAAACATTCAGTACTTC.